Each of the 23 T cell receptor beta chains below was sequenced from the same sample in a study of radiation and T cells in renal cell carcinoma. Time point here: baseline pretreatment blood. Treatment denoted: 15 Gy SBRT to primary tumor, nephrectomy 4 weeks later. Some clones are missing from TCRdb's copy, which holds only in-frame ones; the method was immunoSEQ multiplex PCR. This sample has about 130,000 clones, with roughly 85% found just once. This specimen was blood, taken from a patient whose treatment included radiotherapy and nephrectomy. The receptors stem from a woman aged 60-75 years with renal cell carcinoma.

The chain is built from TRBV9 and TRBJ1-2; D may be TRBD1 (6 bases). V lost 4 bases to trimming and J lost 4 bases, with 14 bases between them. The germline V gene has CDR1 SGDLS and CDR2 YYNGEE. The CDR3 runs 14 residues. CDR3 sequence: CASSPKGGVYGYTF. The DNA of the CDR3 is TGTGCCAGCAGCCCTAAGGGGGGGGTCTATGGCTACACCTTC. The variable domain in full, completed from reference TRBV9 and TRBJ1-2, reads DSGVTQTPKHLITATGQRVTLRCSPRSGDLSVYWYQQSLDQGLQFLIQYYNGEERAKGNILERFSAQQFPDLHSELNLSSLELGDSALYFCASSPKGGVYGYTFGSGTRLTVV.

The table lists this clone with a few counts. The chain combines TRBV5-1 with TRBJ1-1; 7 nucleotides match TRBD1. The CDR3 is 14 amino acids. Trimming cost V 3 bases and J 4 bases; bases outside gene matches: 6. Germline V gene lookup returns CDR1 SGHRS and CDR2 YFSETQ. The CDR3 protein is CASSSGQLGTEAFF. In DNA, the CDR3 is TGCGCCAGCAGCTCGGGACAGTTGGGCACTGAAGCTTTCTTT.

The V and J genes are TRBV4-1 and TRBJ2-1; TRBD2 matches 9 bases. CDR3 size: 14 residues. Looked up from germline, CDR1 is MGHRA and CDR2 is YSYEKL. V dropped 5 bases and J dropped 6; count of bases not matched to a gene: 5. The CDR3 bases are TGCGCCAGCAGCGCGACTAGCGGAATCAATGAGCAGTTCTTC. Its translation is CASSATSGINEQFF.

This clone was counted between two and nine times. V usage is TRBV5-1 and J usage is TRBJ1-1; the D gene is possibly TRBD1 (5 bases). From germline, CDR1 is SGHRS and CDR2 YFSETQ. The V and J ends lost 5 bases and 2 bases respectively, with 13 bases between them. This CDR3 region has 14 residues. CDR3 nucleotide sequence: TGCGCCAGCAGTTACCTCGGGGACAACACTGAAGCTTTCTTT. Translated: CASSYLGDNTEAFF.

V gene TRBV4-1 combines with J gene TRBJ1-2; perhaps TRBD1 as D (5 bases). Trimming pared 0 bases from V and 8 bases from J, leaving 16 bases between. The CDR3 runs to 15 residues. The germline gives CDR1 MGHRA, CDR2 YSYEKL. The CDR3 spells CASSQDRSGGRGYTF. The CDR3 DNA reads TGCGCCAGCAGCCAAGATCGGTCCGGGGGTCGGGGCTACACCTTC.

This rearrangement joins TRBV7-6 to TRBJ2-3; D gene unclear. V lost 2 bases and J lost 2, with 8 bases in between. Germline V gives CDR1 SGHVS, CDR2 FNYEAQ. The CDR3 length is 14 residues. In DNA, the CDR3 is TGTGCCAGCAGCTTATCCGGAAACACAGATACGCAGTATTTT. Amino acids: CASSLSGNTDTQYF.

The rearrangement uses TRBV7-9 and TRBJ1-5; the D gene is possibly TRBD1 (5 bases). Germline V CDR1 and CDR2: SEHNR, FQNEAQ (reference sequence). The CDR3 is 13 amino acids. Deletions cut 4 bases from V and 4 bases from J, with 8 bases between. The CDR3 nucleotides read TGTGCCAGCAGCTCGCAGGGAAATCAGCCCCAGCATTTT. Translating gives CASSSQGNQPQHF.

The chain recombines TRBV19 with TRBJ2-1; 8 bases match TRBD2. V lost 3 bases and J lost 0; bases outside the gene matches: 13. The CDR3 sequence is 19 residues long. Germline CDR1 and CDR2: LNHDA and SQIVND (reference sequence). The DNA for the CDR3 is TGTGCCAGTAGTATGGGTCCTAGCGGGTTCATATACTCCTACAATGAGCAGTTCTTC. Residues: CASSMGPSGFIYSYNEQFF. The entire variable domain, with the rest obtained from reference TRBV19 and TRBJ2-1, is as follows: DGGITQSPKYLFRKEGQNVTLSCEQNLNHDAMYWYRQDPGQGLRLIYYSQIVNDFQKGDIAEGYSVSREKKESFPLTVTSAQKNPTAFYLCASSMGPSGFIYSYNEQFFGPGTRLTVL.

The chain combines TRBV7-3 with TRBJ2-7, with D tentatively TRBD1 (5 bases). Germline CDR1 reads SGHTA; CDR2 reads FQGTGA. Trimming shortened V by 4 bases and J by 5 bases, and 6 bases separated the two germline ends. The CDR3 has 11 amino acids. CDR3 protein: CASSSGNEQYF. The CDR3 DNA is TGTGCCAGCAGCTCAGGGAACGAGCAGTACTTC.

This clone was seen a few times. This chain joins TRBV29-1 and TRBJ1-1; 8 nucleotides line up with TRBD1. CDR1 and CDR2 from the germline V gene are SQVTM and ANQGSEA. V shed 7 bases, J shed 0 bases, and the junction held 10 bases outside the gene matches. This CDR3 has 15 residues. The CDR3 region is CSAGTGQYLNTEAFF. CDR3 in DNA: TGCAGCGCCGGGACAGGCCAATACTTGAACACTGAAGCTTTCTTT.

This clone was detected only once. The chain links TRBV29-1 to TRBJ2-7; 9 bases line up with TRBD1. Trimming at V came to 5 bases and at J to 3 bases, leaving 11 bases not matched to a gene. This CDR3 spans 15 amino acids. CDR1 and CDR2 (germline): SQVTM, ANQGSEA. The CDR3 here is CSVHRVDRGDYEQYF. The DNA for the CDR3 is TGCAGCGTTCACCGGGTTGACAGGGGGGACTACGAGCAGTACTTC.

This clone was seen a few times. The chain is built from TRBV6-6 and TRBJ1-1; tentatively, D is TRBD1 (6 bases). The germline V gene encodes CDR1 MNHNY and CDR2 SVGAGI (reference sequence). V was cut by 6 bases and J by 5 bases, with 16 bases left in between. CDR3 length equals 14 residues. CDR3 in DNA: TGTGCCAGCAGAAATCCCACAGGGAGGACTGAAGCTTTCTTT. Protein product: CASRNPTGRTEAFF.

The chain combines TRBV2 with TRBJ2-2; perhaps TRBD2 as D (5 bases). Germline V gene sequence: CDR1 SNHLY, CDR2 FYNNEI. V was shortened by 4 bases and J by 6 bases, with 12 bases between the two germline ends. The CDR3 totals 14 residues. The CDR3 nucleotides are TGTGCCAGCAGTGGAGAACTAGTTGCCGGGGAGCTGTTTTTT. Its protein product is CASSGELVAGELFF.

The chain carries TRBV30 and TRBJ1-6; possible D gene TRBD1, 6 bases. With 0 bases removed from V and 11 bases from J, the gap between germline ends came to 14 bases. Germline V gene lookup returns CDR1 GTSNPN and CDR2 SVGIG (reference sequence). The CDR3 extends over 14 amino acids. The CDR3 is CAWSVDRTWTPLHF. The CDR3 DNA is TGTGCCTGGAGTGTGGACAGAACGTGGACACCCCTCCACTTT.

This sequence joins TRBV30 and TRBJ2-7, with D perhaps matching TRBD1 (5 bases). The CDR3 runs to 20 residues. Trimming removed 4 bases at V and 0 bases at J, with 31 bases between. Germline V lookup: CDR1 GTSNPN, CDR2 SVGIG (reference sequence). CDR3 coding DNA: TGTGCCTGGACCCCATTTAGGGGTGAACTACTGAGGCCCCCCTCCTACGAGCAGTACTTC. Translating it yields CAWTPFRGELLRPPSYEQYF.

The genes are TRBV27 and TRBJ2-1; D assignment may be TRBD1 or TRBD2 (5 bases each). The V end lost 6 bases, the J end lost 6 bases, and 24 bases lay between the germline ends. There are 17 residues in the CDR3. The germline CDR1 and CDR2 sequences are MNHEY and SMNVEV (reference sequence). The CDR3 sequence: CASSLAPTRSRGNEQFF. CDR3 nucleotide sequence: TGTGCCAGCAGCCTCGCGCCTACTAGGTCGAGGGGCAATGAGCAGTTCTTC.

As DNA, the CDR3 is TGTGCCAGCAGCTCATACGCTGGAAACACCATATATTTT. The encoded protein is CASSSYAGNTIYF. The chain recombines TRBV7-6 with TRBJ1-3; D gene ambiguous. This CDR3 spans 13 amino acids. Trimming pared 4 bases from V and 2 bases from J, leaving 6 bases between. Germline loops: CDR1 SGHVS, CDR2 FNYEAQ.

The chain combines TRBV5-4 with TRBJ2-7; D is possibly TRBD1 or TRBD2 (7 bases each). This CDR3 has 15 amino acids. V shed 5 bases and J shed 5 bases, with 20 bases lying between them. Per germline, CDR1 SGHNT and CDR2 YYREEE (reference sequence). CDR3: CASRNWGGTVHEQYF. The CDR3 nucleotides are TGTGCCAGCAGAAACTGGGGGGGGACAGTCCACGAGCAGTACTTC.

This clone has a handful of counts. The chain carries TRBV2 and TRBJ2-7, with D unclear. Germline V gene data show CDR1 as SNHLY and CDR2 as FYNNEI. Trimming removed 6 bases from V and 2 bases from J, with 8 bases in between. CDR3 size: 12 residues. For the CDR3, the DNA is TGTGCCAGCAGGCCTAACACCTACGAGCAGTACTTC. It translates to CASRPNTYEQYF.

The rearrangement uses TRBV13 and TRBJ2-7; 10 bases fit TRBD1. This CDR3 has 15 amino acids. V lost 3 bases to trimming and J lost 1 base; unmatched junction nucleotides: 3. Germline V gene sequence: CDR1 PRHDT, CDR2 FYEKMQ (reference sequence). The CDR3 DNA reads TGTGCCAGCAGCTTGGGGACAGGGGATTCCTACGAGCAGTACTTC. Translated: CASSLGTGDSYEQYF.

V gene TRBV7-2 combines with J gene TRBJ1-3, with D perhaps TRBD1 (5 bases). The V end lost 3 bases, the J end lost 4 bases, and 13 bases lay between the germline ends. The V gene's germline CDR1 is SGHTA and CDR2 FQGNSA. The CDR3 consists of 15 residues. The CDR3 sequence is CASSFGGRGGNTIYF. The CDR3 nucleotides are TGTGCCAGCAGCTTCGGGGGTCGCGGCGGAAACACCATATATTTT.

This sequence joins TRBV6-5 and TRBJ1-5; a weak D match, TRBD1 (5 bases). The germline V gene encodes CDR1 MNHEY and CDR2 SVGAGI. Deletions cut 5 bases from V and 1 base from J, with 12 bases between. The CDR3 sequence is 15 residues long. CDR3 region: CASSNHWGSNQPQHF. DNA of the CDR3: TGTGCCAGCAGTAACCACTGGGGGAGCAATCAGCCCCAGCATTTT.

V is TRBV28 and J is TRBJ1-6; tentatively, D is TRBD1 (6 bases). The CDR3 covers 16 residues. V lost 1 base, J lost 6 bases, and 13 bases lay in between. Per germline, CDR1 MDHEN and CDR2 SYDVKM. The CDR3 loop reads CASSLSQGQGNSPLHF. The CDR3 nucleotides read TGTGCCAGCAGTTTATCTCAGGGGCAGGGTAATTCACCCCTCCACTTT.